There are a few counts of the clone carrying this T cell receptor (beta chain). The antigen remains unidentified. Every bit of the isolated RNA underwent reverse transcription, so sequencing read expressed TCRB transcripts. Here immunoSEQ multiplex PCR was the method, and the copy in TCRdb shows in-frame clones only, minus some. The sample consists of hundreds of thousands of clones, around 15% of them appearing once. Unmatched junction bases numbered 9, after V lost 5 bases and J lost 5 bases. The germline V gene has CDR1 SGHVS and CDR2 FQNEAQ. There are 16 residues in the CDR3. The data were obtained in a study of beta chain features in type 1 diabetes. General study findings and limits: Type 1 diabetes patients had TCRB CDR3s that were shorter (moderately but significantly so) in all four CD4+ subsets. At VDJ recombination sites, type 1 diabetes patients had fewer insertions and more deleted nucleotides. A potential influence of HLA type upon TCRB rearrangement remained unresolved herein.

This TCR came from a man in his late teens or twenties with type 1 diabetes. The chain has TRBV7-8 and TRBJ2-2; 9 bases fit TRBD1. Sequencing was carried out using naive CD4+ T cells from blood. The CDR3 nucleotides are TGTGCCAGCAGCCCCGGGACAGGGCGTGGGACCGGGGAGCTGTTTTTT. Encoded protein: CASSPGTGRGTGELFF.